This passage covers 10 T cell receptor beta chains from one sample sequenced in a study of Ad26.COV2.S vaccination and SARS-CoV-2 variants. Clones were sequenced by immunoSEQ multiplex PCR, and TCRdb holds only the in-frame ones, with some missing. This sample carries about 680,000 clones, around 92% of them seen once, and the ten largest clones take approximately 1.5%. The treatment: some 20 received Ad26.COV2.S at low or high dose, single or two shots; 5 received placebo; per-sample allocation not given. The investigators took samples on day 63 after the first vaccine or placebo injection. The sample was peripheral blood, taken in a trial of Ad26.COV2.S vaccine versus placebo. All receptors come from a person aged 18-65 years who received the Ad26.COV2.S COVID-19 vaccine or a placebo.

CDR3 sequence: CASSQAGAVNTIYF. The CDR3 bases are TGCGCCAGCAGCCAAGCAGGGGCAGTGAACACCATATATTTT. This chain uses TRBV4-3 with TRBJ1-3, with a possible D match to TRBD1 (6 bases). CDR1 and CDR2 (germline): LGHNA, YSLEER. V was cut by 1 base and J by 7 bases, with 11 bases left in between. The CDR3 is 14 amino acids.

DNA for the CDR3: TGTGCCAGCAGTGAATTATTTGGAAAACTGTTTTTT. Protein sequence: CASSELFGKLFF. The genes are TRBV2 and TRBJ1-4; D is unclear. Germline assignment: CDR1 SNHLY and CDR2 FYNNEI. Trimming stripped 2 bases from V and 10 bases from J, with 8 bases between. This CDR3 has 12 amino acids.

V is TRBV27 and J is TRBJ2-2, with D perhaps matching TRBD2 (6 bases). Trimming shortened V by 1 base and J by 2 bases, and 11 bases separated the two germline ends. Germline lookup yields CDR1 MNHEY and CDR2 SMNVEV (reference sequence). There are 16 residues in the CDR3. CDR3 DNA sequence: TGTGCCAGCAGTTTATTTGGCGGGGATAACACCGGGGAGCTGTTTTTT. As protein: CASSLFGGDNTGELFF.

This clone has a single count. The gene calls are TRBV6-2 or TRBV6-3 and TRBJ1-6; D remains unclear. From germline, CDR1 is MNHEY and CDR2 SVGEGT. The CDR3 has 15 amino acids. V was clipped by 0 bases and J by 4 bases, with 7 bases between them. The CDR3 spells CASSYSTAYNSPLHF. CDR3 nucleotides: TGTGCCAGCAGTTACTCGACCGCGTATAATTCACCCCTCCACTTT.

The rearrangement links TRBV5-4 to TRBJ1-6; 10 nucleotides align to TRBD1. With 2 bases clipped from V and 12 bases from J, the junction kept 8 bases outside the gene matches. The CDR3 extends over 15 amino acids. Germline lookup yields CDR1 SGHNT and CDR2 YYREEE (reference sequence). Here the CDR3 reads CASSFGSGTGEPLHF. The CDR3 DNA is TGTGCCAGCAGCTTTGGATCCGGGACAGGGGAACCCCTCCACTTT.

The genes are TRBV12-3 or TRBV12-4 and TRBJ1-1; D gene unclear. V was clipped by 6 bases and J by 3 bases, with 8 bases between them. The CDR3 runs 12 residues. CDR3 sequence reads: CASSRLHTEAFF. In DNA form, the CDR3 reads TGTGCCAGCAGCCGCCTCCACACTGAAGCTTTCTTT.

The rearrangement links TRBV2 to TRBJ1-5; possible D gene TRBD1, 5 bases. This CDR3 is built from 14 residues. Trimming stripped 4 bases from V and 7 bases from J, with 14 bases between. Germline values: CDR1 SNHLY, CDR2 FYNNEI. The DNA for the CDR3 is TGTGCCAGCAGTGGGCGGGGGACTGTGCAGCCCCAGCATTTT. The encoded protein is CASSGRGTVQPQHF.

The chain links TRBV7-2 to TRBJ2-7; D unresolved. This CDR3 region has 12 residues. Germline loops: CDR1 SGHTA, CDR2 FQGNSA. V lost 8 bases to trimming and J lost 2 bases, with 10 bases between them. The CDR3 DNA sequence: TGTGCCAGCGGGGTTTACGCCTACGAGCAGTACTTC. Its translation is CASGVYAYEQYF.

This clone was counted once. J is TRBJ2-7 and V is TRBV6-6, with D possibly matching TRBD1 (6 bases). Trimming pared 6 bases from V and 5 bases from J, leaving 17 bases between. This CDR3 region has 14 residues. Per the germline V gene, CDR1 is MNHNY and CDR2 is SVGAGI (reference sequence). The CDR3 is CASRRDGGGDEQYF. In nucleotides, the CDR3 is TGTGCCAGCAGAAGGGACGGTGGGGGCGACGAGCAGTACTTC.

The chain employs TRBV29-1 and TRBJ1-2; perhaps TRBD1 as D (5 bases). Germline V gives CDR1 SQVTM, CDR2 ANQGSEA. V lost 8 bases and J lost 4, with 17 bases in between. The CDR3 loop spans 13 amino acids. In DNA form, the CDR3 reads TGCAGCTTCCGACAGCCCATATCCTATGGCTACACCTTC. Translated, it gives CSFRQPISYGYTF.